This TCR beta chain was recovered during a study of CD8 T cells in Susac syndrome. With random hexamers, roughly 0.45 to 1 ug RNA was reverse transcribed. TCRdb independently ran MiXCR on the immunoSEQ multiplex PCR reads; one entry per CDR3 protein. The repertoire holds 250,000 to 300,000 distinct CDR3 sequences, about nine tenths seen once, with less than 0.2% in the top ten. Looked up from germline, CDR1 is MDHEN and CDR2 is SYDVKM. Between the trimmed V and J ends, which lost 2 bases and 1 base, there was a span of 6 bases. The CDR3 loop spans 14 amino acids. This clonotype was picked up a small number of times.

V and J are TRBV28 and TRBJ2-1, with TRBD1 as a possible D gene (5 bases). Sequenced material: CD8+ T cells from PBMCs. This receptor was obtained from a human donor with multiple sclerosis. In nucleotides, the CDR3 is TGTGCCAGCAGTTTAAGGGGTTCCTACAATGAGCAGTTCTTC. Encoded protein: CASSLRGSYNEQFF.